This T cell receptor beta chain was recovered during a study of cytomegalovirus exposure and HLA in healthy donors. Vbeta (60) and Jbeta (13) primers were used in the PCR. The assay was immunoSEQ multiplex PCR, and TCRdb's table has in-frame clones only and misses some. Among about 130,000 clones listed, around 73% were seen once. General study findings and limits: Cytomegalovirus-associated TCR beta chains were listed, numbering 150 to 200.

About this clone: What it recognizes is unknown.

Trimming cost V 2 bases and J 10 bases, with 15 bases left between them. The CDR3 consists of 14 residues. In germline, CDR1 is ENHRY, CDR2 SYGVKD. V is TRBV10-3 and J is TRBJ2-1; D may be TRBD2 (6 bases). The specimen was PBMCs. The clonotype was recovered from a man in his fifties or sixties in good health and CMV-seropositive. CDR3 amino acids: CAISEPGLQSEQFF. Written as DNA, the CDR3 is TGTGCCATCAGTGAGCCCGGACTACAGAGCGAGCAGTTCTTC.